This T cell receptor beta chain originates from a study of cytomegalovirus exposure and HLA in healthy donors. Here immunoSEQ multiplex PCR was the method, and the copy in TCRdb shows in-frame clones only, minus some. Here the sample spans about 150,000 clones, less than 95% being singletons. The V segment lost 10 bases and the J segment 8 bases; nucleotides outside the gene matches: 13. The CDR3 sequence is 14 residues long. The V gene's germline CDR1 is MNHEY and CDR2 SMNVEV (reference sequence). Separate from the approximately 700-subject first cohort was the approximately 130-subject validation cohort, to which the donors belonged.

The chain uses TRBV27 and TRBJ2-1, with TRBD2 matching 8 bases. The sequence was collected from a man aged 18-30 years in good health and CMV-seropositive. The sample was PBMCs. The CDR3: CATMHLGLADEQFF. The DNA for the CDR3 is TGTGCCACTATGCACCTTGGACTAGCCGATGAGCAGTTCTTC.